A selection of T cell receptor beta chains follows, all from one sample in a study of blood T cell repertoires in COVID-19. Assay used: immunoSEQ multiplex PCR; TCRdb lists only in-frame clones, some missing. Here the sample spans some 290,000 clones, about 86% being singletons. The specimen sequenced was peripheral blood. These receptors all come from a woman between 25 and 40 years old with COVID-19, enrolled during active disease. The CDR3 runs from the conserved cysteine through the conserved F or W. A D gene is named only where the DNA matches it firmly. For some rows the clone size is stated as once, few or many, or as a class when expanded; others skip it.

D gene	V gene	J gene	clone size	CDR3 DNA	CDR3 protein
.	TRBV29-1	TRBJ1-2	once	TGCAGCGTTAGACAGACTAACTATGGCTACACCTTC	CSVRQTNYGYTF
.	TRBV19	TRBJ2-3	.	TGTGCCAGTAGTATATCCAGGGCCGAGCCCAGAGATACGCAGTATTTT	CASSISRAEPRDTQYF
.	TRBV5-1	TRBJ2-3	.	TGCGCCAGCAGCTTACCAGGCCTCCACGATACGCAGTATTTT	CASSLPGLHDTQYF
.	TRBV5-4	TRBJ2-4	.	TGTGCCAGCAGCACCCTAAAACAGGGTACCAAAAACATTCAGTACTTC	CASSTLKQGTKNIQYF
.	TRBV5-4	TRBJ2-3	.	TGTGCCAGCACCTTCAGATTGGGGGGAGATACGCAGTATTTT	CASTFRLGGDTQYF
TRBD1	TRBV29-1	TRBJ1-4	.	TGCAGCGGGCGGCAGGGGGGACGGGAAAAACTGTTTTTT	CSGRQGGREKLFF
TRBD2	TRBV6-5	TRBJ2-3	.	TGTGCCAGCAGTTCTGGACTAGCGGGGGTCACAGATACGCAGTATTTT	CASSSGLAGVTDTQYF
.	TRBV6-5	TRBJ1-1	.	TGTGCCAGCAGTTACGGGACACTGAACACTGAAGCTTTCTTT	CASSYGTLNTEAFF
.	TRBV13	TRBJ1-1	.	TGTGCCAGCAGCACCTGGACAACTATGAACACTGAAGCTTTCTTT	CASSTWTTMNTEAFF
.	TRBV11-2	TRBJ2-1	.	TGTGCCAGCGGAGAGGGGGTCCTATCCTACAATGAGCAGTTCTTC	CASGEGVLSYNEQFF
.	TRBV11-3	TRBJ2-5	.	TGTGCCAGGTTCGGGGAGACCCAGTACTTC	CARFGETQYF
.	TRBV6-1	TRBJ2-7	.	TGTGCCAGCAGTGACGGGGACTACGAGCAGTACTTC	CASSDGDYEQYF
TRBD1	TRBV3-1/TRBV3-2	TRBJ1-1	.	TGTGCCAGCAGCCACTGGTGGGTCGACAGGGGGCGCTGGTCGGCTTTCTTT	CASSHWWVDRGRWSAFF
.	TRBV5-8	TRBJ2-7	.	TGTGCCAGCATCAACGCCGGGTCATCCTACGAGCAGTACTTC	CASINAGSSYEQYF
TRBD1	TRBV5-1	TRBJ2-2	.	TGCGCCAGCAGCTTGGATCCCAGGGGGAGCACCGGGGAGCTGTTTTTT	CASSLDPRGSTGELFF
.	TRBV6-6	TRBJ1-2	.	TGTGCCAGCAGTTGGGGGGGCGCGAGTAACTATGGCTACACCTTC	CASSWGGASNYGYTF
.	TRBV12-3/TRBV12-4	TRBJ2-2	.	TGTGCCAGCAGTTTCTGGGCAGACGGGGAGCTGTTTTTT	CASSFWADGELFF
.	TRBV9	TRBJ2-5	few	TGTGCCAGCAGCGTAGGAAGCGGGACAACTCCGACCCAGTACTTC	CASSVGSGTTPTQYF
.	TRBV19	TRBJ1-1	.	TGTGCCACCAAACAGGGAAGTACTGAAGCTTTCTTT	CATKQGSTEAFF
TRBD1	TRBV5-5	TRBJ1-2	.	TGTGCCAGCAGCTGGGGGACAGGGAGGGGTAACTATGGCTACACCTTC	CASSWGTGRGNYGYTF
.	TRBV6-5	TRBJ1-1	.	TGTGCCAGCAGTTACCCCCGGAGACCTATCACTGAAGCTTTCTTT	CASSYPRRPITEAFF
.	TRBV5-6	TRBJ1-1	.	TGTGCCAGCAGCTTCCGGGGAAACACTGAAGCTTTCTTT	CASSFRGNTEAFF
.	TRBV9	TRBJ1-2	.	TGTGCCAGCAGCGCACCAAACAGGGATTTCTATGGCTACACCTTC	CASSAPNRDFYGYTF
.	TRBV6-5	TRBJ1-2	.	TGTGCCAGCAGTTACTCGACCAGGGGTGGCTACACCTTC	CASSYSTRGGYTF
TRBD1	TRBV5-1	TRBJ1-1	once	TGCGCCAGCAGCTCCCAGACAGGGGAAGAAGCTTTCTTT	CASSSQTGEEAFF
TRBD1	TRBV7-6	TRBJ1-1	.	TGTGCCAGCAGCCCCGGGACAGGGGGGACGCGGAGCACTGAAGCTTTCTTT	CASSPGTGGTRSTEAFF
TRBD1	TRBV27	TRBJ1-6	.	TGTGCCAGCCGTGACAGGGGTTCACCCCTCCACTTT	CASRDRGSPLHF
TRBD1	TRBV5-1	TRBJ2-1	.	TGCGCCAGCAGCCCCAGGGGGACCAATGAGCAGTTCTTC	CASSPRGTNEQFF